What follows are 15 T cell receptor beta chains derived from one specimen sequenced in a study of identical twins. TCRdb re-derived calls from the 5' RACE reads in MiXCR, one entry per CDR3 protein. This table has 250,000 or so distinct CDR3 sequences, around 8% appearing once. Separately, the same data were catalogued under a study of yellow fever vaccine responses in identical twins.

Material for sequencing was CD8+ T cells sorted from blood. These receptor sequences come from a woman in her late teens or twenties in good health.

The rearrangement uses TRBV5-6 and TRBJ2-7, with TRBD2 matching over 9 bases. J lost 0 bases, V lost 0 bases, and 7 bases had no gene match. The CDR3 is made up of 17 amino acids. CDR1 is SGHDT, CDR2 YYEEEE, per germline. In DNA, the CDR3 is TGTGCCAGCAGCTTGGTTAGCGGGAGCCTATTCTCCTACGAGCAGTACTTC. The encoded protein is CASSLVSGSLFSYEQYF. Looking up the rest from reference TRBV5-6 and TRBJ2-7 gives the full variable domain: DAGVTQSPTHLIKTRGQQVTLRCSPKSGHDTVSWYQQALGQGPQFIFQYYEEEERQRGNFPDRFSGHQFPNYSSELNVNALLLGDSALYLCASSLVSGSLFSYEQYFGPGTRLTVT.

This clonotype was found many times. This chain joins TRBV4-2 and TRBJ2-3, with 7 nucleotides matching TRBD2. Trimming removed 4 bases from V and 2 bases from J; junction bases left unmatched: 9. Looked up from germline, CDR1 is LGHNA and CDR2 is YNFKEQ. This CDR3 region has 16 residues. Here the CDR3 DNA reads TGTGCCAGCAGCCCCAAGTCTAGCGGAGACACAGATACGCAGTATTTT. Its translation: CASSPKSSGDTDTQYF.

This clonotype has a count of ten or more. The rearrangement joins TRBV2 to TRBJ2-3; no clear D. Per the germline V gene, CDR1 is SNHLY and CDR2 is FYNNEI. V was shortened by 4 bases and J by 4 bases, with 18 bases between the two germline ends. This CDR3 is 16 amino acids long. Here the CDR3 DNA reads TGTGCCAGCAGTGTTACGGGCTCCAGCCCGCCAGATACGCAGTATTTT. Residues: CASSVTGSSPPDTQYF.

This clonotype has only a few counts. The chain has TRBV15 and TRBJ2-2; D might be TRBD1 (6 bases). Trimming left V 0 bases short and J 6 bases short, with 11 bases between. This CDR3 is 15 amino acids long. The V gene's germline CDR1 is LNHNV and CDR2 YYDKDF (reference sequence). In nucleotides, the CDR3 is TGTGCCACCAGCAGAGAGGGGCAGGGGCCCGGGGAGCTGTTTTTT. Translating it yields CATSREGQGPGELFF. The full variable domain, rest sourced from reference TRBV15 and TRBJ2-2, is DAMVIQNPRYQVTQFGKPVTLSCSQTLNHNVMYWYQQKSSQAPKLLFHYYDKDFNNEADTPDNFQSRRPNTSFCFLDIRSPGLGDTAMYLCATSREGQGPGELFFGEGSRLTVL.

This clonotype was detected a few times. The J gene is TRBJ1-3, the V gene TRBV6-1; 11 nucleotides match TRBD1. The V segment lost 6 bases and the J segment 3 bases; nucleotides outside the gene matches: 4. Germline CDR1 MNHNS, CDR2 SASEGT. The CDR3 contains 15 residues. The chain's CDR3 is CASRPDRGLGNTIYF. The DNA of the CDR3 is TGTGCCAGCAGACCGGACAGGGGGCTTGGAAACACCATATATTTT.

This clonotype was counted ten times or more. In nucleotides, the CDR3 is TGTGCCAGCAGCGGTGGGGCCAGGGCCATATCCGAGCAGTACTTC. Residues: CASSGGARAISEQYF. V is TRBV9 and J is TRBJ2-7; maybe TRBD1 (5 bases). The CDR3 contains 15 residues. CDR1 SGDLS and CDR2 YYNGEE come from the germline V gene. Trimming took off 3 bases at V and 6 bases at J, with 19 bases between the two ends. Drawing the rest from reference TRBV9 and TRBJ2-7, the complete variable domain is DSGVTQTPKHLITATGQRVTLRCSPRSGDLSVYWYQQSLDQGLQFLIQYYNGEERAKGNILERFSAQQFPDLHSELNLSSLELGDSALYFCASSGGARAISEQYFGPGTRLTVT.

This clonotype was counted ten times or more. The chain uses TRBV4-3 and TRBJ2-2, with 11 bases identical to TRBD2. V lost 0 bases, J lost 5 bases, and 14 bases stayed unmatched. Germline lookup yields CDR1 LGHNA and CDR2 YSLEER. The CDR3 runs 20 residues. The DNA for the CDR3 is TGCGCCAGCAGCCAAGATAGACAGGGGATAGCTAGCGGGAGGACCGGGGAGCTGTTTTTT. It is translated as CASSQDRQGIASGRTGELFF.

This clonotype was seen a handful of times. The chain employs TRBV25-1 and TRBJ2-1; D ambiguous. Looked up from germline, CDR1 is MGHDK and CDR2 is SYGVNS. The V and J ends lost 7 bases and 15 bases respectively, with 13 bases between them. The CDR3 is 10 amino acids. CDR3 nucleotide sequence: TGTGCCAGCATGGGGTACCGCACGTTCTTC. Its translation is CASMGYRTFF.

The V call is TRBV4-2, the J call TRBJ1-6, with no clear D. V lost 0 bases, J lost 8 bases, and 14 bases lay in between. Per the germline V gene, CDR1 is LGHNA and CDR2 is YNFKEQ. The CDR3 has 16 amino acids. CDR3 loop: CASSQDGISDDSPLHF. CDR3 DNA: TGTGCCAGCAGCCAAGATGGGATCTCAGACGATTCACCCCTCCACTTT.

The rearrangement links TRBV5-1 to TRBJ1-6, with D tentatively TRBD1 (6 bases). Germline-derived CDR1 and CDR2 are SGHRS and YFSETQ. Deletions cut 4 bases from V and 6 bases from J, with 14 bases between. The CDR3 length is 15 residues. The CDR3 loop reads CASSPDWGPNSPLHF. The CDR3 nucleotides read TGCGCCAGCAGCCCGGACTGGGGGCCTAATTCACCCCTCCACTTT.

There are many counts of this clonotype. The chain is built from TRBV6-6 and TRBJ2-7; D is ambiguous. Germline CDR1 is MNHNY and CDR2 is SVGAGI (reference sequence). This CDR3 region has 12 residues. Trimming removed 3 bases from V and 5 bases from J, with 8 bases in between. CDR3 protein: CASSYGPNEQYF. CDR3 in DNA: TGTGCCAGCAGTTATGGCCCCAACGAGCAGTACTTC.

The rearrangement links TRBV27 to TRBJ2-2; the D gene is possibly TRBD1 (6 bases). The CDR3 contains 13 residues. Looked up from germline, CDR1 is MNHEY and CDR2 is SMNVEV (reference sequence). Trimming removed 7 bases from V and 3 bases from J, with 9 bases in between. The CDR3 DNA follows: TGTGCCAGCATGGACAGCTACACCGGGGAGCTGTTTTTT. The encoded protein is CASMDSYTGELFF.

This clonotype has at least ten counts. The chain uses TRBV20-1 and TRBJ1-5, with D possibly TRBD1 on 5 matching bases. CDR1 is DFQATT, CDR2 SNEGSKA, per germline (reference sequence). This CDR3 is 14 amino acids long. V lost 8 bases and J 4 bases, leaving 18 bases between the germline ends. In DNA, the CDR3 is TGCAGTATACAAGGTCTCAGGGAAAATCAGCCCCAGCATTTT. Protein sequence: CSIQGLRENQPQHF.

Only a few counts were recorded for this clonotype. The CDR3 bases are TGTGCCAGCAGCGCAGGTTCGGGACTGGAGGCCTACGAGCAGTACTTC. Amino acids: CASSAGSGLEAYEQYF. The rearrangement links TRBV9 to TRBJ2-7, with TRBD2 as a possible D gene (6 bases). Germline V gene data show CDR1 as SGDLS and CDR2 as YYNGEE. V was clipped by 3 bases and J by 2 bases, with 18 bases between them. This CDR3 has 16 residues.

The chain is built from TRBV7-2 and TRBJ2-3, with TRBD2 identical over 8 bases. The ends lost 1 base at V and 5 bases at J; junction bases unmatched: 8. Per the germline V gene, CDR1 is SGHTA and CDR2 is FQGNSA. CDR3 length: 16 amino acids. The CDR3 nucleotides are TGTGCCAGCAGCTTAGGTGCTTTAGCGGGGATAGATACGCAGTATTTT. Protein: CASSLGALAGIDTQYF.